A single sample gave rise to the 17 T cell receptor beta chains below, sequenced in a study of PD-L1 blockade in urothelial cancer (dated by TCRdb to about 2017). The library was produced with the immunoSEQ multiplex PCR assay. TCRdb carries this immuneACCESS record with in-frame sequences only. Its versions omit some clonotypes, under half of them owing to an unresolved V gene in the studies checked, with the rest unexplained. The sample yields more than 85,000 clones; about 90% were counted once. The top ten clones comprise around 0.9% of the sample. The sequences come from PBMCs, collected around atezolizumab (anti-PD-L1) treatment. These receptors were taken from a woman over 75 with urothelial cancer.

The chain is built from TRBV2 and TRBJ2-1, with D possibly matching TRBD1 (5 bases). Trimming left V 7 bases short and J 6 bases short, with 16 bases between. Germline CDR1 reads SNHLY; CDR2 reads FYNNEI. The CDR3 consists of 14 residues. For the CDR3, the DNA is TGTGCCAGCAACAGTCAGGGCAGTGGCAATGAGCAGTTCTTC. This encodes CASNSQGSGNEQFF. Combining the CDR3 with reference TRBV2 and TRBJ2-1 gives the whole variable domain EPEVTQTPSHQVTQMGQEVILRCVPISNHLYFYWYRQILGQKVEFLVSFYNNEISEKSEIFDDQFSVERPDGSNFTLKIRSTKLEDSAMYFCASNSQGSGNEQFFGPGTRLTVL.

DNA of the CDR3: TGTGCCAGAAGCTTGTATTGGGGGGACAGGGGACAGGGTCAGCCCCAGCATTTT. Protein: CARSLYWGDRGQGQPQHF. This chain uses TRBV5-3 with TRBJ1-5; 10 bases are shared with TRBD1. TRBV5-3 has ORF status, its function being uncertain. CDR3 length equals 18 residues. The V and J ends lost 1 base and 6 bases, in that order; junction bases with no gene match: 13.

The rearrangement uses TRBV4-2 and TRBJ2-1; maybe TRBD2 (6 bases). CDR1 is LGHNA, CDR2 YNFKEQ, per germline. The CDR3 has 16 residues. V was clipped by 4 bases and J by 6 bases, with 19 bases between them. CDR3 nucleotides: TGTGCCAGCAGCCTAAGCGCCAGCGGAGGGCCCAATGAGCAGTTCTTC. Translation: CASSLSASGGPNEQFF.

The chain carries TRBV29-1 and TRBJ2-5; D perhaps matches TRBD2 (6 bases). Looked up from germline, CDR1 is SQVTM and CDR2 is ANQGSEA. The CDR3 covers 13 residues. V was cut by 4 bases and J by 4 bases, with 13 bases left in between. DNA of the CDR3: TGCAGCGTTGTGGAGGGAGTAGGAGAGACCCAGTACTTC. Protein: CSVVEGVGETQYF.

V gene TRBV4-1 combines with J gene TRBJ2-3; 7 bases align to TRBD2. Germline V lookup: CDR1 MGHRA, CDR2 YSYEKL. The CDR3 has 15 amino acids. Trimming cost V 4 bases and J 2 bases; bases outside gene matches: 6. In nucleotides, the CDR3 is TGCGCCAGCAGCCGGGGGGGTCTAACCACAGATACGCAGTATTTT. Protein sequence: CASSRGGLTTDTQYF.

V usage is TRBV5-6 and J usage is TRBJ2-3, with 8 bases matching TRBD1. CDR1 is SGHDT and CDR2 is YYEEEE in the germline V gene. The length of the CDR3 is 16 residues. Trimming took 0 bases from V and 2 from J; bases not matched to a gene: 5. Here the CDR3 reads CASSLGPGGITDTQYF. The CDR3 region has the DNA TGTGCCAGCAGCTTGGGTCCAGGGGGCATCACAGATACGCAGTATTTT.

The CDR3 is CASSSTVYGYTF. In DNA form, the CDR3 reads TGTGCCAGCAGCTCGACAGTATATGGCTACACCTTC. The chain uses TRBV5-6 and TRBJ1-2; a possible D gene is TRBD1 (5 bases). The CDR3 is made up of 12 amino acids. Germline V gene lookup returns CDR1 SGHDT and CDR2 YYEEEE. Between the trimmed V and J ends, which lost 3 bases and 5 bases, there was a span of 8 bases.

This chain links TRBV6-1 with TRBJ2-7; a possible D gene is TRBD1 (7 bases). V shed 2 bases and J shed 1 base, with 15 bases lying between them. From germline, CDR1 is MNHNS and CDR2 SASEGT. CDR3 size: 16 residues. This CDR3 is CASSEQGGGISYEQYF. The CDR3 nucleotides are TGTGCCAGCAGTGAACAGGGGGGTGGGATATCCTACGAGCAGTACTTC.

The chain links TRBV2 to TRBJ2-1; TRBD2 matches 12 bases. CDR1 and CDR2 (germline): SNHLY, FYNNEI. This CDR3 has 16 amino acids. With V trimmed by 1 base and J by 7 bases, 5 bases remained unmatched. CDR3 nucleotides: TGTGCCAGCAGTGAAGGGGAACTAGCGGGGGGAAATGAGCAGTTCTTC. Protein sequence: CASSEGELAGGNEQFF.

The chain is built from TRBV27 and TRBJ2-1; perhaps TRBD2 as D (5 bases). This CDR3 spans 14 amino acids. The V end lost 6 bases, the J end lost 9 bases, and 18 bases lay between the germline ends. CDR1 and CDR2 from the germline V gene are MNHEY and SMNVEV (reference sequence). The CDR3 DNA sequence: TGTGCCAGCAGCCGGACTCCTCATGATAGTGAGCAGTTCTTC. Translation gives CASSRTPHDSEQFF.

The chain is built from TRBV2 and TRBJ2-7; D is possibly TRBD2 (7 bases). The CDR3 is made up of 14 amino acids. Germline V CDR1 and CDR2: SNHLY, FYNNEI. V dropped 7 bases and J dropped 6 bases, with 19 bases sitting between them. The CDR3 DNA is TGTGCCAGCACCCTAAGGGGGGAGGGCCGCGAGCAGTACTTC. This sequence encodes CASTLRGEGREQYF. The full variable domain, completed using reference TRBV2 and TRBJ2-7, is EPEVTQTPSHQVTQMGQEVILRCVPISNHLYFYWYRQILGQKVEFLVSFYNNEISEKSEIFDDQFSVERPDGSNFTLKIRSTKLEDSAMYFCASTLRGEGREQYFGPGTRLTVT.

This chain uses TRBV28 with TRBJ1-2, with 9 nucleotides matching TRBD1. CDR3 length equals 15 residues. Germline CDR1 is MDHEN and CDR2 is SYDVKM. The ends lost 6 bases at V and 8 bases at J; junction bases unmatched: 13. This chain's CDR3 is CASSLTLGQGGGYTF. CDR3 sequence (DNA): TGTGCCAGCAGCCTGACCCTGGGACAGGGCGGAGGCTACACCTTC.

V usage is TRBV2 and J usage is TRBJ1-1; 9 bases map to TRBD1. The CDR3 has 13 residues. Germline loops: CDR1 SNHLY, CDR2 FYNNEI. V was clipped by 8 bases and J by 6 bases; unmatched bases: 7. The CDR3 region has the DNA TGTGCCAGCTGGGACAGGGCGGGGGCTGAAGCTTTCTTT. This gives the protein CASWDRAGAEAFF.

This clone has only a few counts. The chain's CDR3 is CASSQGQGGYTF. DNA of the CDR3: TGTGCCAGCAGCCAGGGACAGGGGGGCTACACCTTC. The J gene is TRBJ1-2, the V gene TRBV4-2; 10 positions agree with TRBD1. CDR1 and CDR2 from the germline V gene are LGHNA and YNFKEQ. CDR3 length equals 12 residues. Trimming at V came to 3 bases and at J to 8 bases, leaving 0 bases not matched to a gene.

The J gene is TRBJ2-7, the V gene TRBV28; D not resolved. The V gene lost 5 bases and the J gene lost 3 bases, with 20 bases spanning the gap. The CDR3 totals 16 residues. Germline V lookup: CDR1 MDHEN, CDR2 SYDVKM. In nucleotides, the CDR3 is TGTGCCAGCAGTCAGCCCTCACGGAGAGGTAACTACGAGCAGTACTTC. This gives the protein CASSQPSRRGNYEQYF. Full variable domain (missing parts from reference TRBV28 and TRBJ2-7): DVKVTQSSRYLVKRTGEKVFLECVQDMDHENMFWYRQDPGLGLRLIYFSYDVKMKEKGDIPEGYSVSREKKERFSLILESASTNQTSMYLCASSQPSRRGNYEQYFGPGTRLTVT.

This chain uses TRBV5-1 with TRBJ2-2, with 10 nucleotides matching TRBD2. The CDR3 consists of 17 residues. Trimming removed 4 bases from V and 5 bases from J; junction bases left unmatched: 11. Germline CDR1 SGHRS, CDR2 YFSETQ. This CDR3 is CASSRGVAGGYTGELFF. The DNA for the CDR3 is TGCGCCAGCAGCCGCGGTGTAGCGGGAGGATATACCGGGGAGCTGTTTTTT.

The chain recombines TRBV10-3 with TRBJ2-1; 14 bases agree with TRBD2. Germline CDR1 reads ENHRY; CDR2 reads SYGVKD. Losses at the gene ends were 6 bases for V and 3 bases for J; bases not matched to a gene: 1. CDR3 length: 15 amino acids. CDR3 nucleotides: TGTGCCATCAGCGGGACTAGCGGGAGCTACAATGAGCAGTTCTTC. Protein sequence: CAISGTSGSYNEQFF.